One T cell receptor (beta chain) is described in this entry. Antigen specificity is unknown. With V trimmed by 3 bases and J by 6 bases, 12 bases remained unmatched. This CDR3 has 17 residues. The data originate from a study of CD8 T cells in ankylosing spondylitis. Broader study findings: As reported, disease-linked clones showed significant enrichment in matched ankylosing spondylitis synovial fluid. There were earlier reports of some motif variants in reactive arthritis synovial fluid and blood. Characteristic, it appeared, of ankylosing spondylitis blood was a TCR beta motif of seven or eight highly homologous variants.

Preparation of TCR beta libraries was done by quantitative 5'-RACE with molecular barcodes. TCRdb called the 5' RACE reads again in MiXCR, with one record for every CDR3 protein. The sample lists 250,000 to 300,000 distinct CDR3 sequences; 15% to 25% were seen once. The sample comprised blood, either unsorted or a sorted T cell fraction (not recorded which). This sequence was found in a male donor with ankylosing spondylitis or in good health (not recorded which). This chain uses TRBV12-3 or TRBV12-4 with TRBJ2-1; 9 positions match TRBD2. The CDR3 spells CASSFLGAGGAVNEQFF. The CDR3 DNA reads TGTGCCAGCAGTTTTCTCGGGGCGGGAGGGGCGGTCAATGAGCAGTTCTTC.